Presented here are 27 T cell receptor beta chains from one specimen sequenced in a study of T cell repertoires in aging, cancer and after chemotherapy. TCR beta rearrangements were amplified from peripheral blood genomic DNA. Rearranged V-D-J TRB sequences were amplified with a mixed TRB-A/B primer pool. MiXCR was run by TCRdb on the multiplex PCR reads, yielding one entry per CDR3 protein. This sample yields 20,000 or so distinct CDR3 sequences, of which around 40% are seen a single time; over 15% belongs to the top ten. Sequencing was carried out using blood. These receptors were taken from a human donor with a solid tumor.

The CDR3 reads CASSLGTGFNEQYF. DNA of the CDR3: TGTGCCAGCAGCTTGGGGACAGGGTTCAACGAGCAGTACTTC. The V and J genes are TRBV5-4 and TRBJ2-7, with 8 bases aligning to TRBD1. The ends lost 0 bases at V and 5 bases at J; junction bases unmatched: 4. Germline V gives CDR1 SGHNT, CDR2 YYREEE (reference sequence). CDR3 length equals 14 residues.

CDR3 DNA sequence: TGCGCCAGCAGCTTCGACACCGGGGAGCTGTTTTTT. This gives the protein CASSFDTGELFF. This chain uses TRBV5-1 with TRBJ2-2; D remains unclear. This CDR3 is 12 amino acids long. Germline CDR1 reads SGHRS; CDR2 reads YFSETQ. Trimming took 2 bases from V and 3 from J, leaving 2 bases between them.

This chain links TRBV19 with TRBJ2-1, with 11 bases identical to TRBD2. The CDR3 extends over 20 amino acids. V trimming: 0 bases; J trimming: 4 bases; junction bases outside the gene matches: 14. Per germline, CDR1 LNHDA and CDR2 SQIVND (reference sequence). The CDR3 is CASSIDRGNSGRENYNEQFF. CDR3 nucleotide sequence: TGTGCCAGTAGTATAGATCGGGGGAATAGCGGGAGGGAGAATTACAATGAGCAGTTCTTC.

As regards this clonotype: This may arise from a read error, as a much more abundant clone is one base away. This likely comes from a read error, as the CDR3 has no conserved phenylalanine or tryptophan at its end. The V and J genes are TRBV19 and TRBJ2-2; TRBD1 matches at 8 bases. Looked up from germline, CDR1 is LNHDA and CDR2 is SQIVND (reference sequence). The CDR3 extends over 14 amino acids. V trimming: 6 bases; J trimming: 6 bases; junction bases outside the gene matches: 6. Here the CDR3 reads CASSNTGGPGELFL. The DNA of the CDR3 is TGTGCCAGTAGCAATACAGGGGGACCCGGGGAGCTGTTTTTG.

This sequence joins TRBV10-3 and TRBJ2-6; TRBD1 aligns across 7 bases. This CDR3 region has 19 residues. Germline V gene sequence: CDR1 ENHRY, CDR2 SYGVKD. V lost 3 bases and J lost 0; bases outside the gene matches: 11. CDR3 DNA: TGTGCCATCAGTGATTGGGGACAGCGCTTAAGCTCTGGGGCCAACGTCCTGACTTTC. Protein sequence: CAISDWGQRLSSGANVLTF.

There are a few counts of this clonotype. The V gene is TRBV13, the J gene TRBJ2-5, with D perhaps matching TRBD1 (5 bases). Trimming stripped 5 bases from V and 5 bases from J, with 12 bases between. The CDR3 runs to 13 residues. Germline assignment: CDR1 PRHDT and CDR2 FYEKMQ (reference sequence). The CDR3 reads CASSHRAGETQYF. DNA for the CDR3: TGTGCCAGCAGCCACCGGGCAGGGGAGACCCAGTACTTC.

This clonotype is labeled medium-sized. This chain uses TRBV19 with TRBJ2-2; no reliable D call. This CDR3 has 17 residues. Per germline, CDR1 LNHDA and CDR2 SQIVND (reference sequence). Trimming shortened V by 1 base and J by 0 bases, and 12 bases separated the two germline ends. For the CDR3, the DNA is TGTGCCAGTAGTATAGGGCTGGATGTCTCGAACACCGGGGAGCTGTTTTTT. Amino acids: CASSIGLDVSNTGELFF.

This clonotype was seen only a few times. The genes are TRBV19 and TRBJ2-7; 9 bases are a match to TRBD2. This CDR3 is built from 16 residues. Trimming at V came to 5 bases and at J to 0 bases, leaving 8 bases not matched to a gene. Per germline, CDR1 LNHDA and CDR2 SQIVND (reference sequence). The DNA of the CDR3 is TGTGCCAGTAGTGTCTATAGCGGGGGCCTCTCCTACGAGCAGTACTTC. Translated, it gives CASSVYSGGLSYEQYF.

The chain recombines TRBV14 with TRBJ2-2; the match to TRBD2 covers 9 bases. V dropped 4 bases and J dropped 0; count of bases not matched to a gene: 6. The germline V gene has CDR1 SGHDN and CDR2 FVKESK. This CDR3 contains 17 residues. CDR3 sequence reads: CASSLGLAGSNTGELFF. The DNA for the CDR3 is TGTGCCAGCAGCCTCGGGCTAGCGGGGTCGAACACCGGGGAGCTGTTTTTT.

The chain recombines TRBV10-3 with TRBJ2-7, with D possibly being TRBD1 (6 bases). Trimming removed 3 bases at V and 2 bases at J, with 8 bases between. This CDR3 has 13 residues. Germline CDR1 reads ENHRY; CDR2 reads SYGVKD. The DNA for the CDR3 is TGTGCCATCAGTGAAAACAGGGCCTACGAGCAGTACTTC. Its translation: CAISENRAYEQYF.

CDR3 loop: CASSAPWAASSYNEQFF. The CDR3 region has the DNA TGTGCCAGCAGTGCTCCCTGGGCGGCTAGCTCCTACAATGAGCAGTTCTTC. V and J are TRBV6-4 and TRBJ2-1; D remains ambiguous. This CDR3 contains 17 residues. The germline V and J ends were trimmed by 4 bases and 0 bases, with 16 bases remaining between them. CDR1 and CDR2 from the germline V gene are MRHNA and SNTAGT.

The genes are TRBV28 and TRBJ2-5, with TRBD1 identical over 7 bases. The trim removed 2 bases at V and 1 base at J, leaving 1 base unmatched. CDR1 and CDR2 from the germline V gene are MDHEN and SYDVKM. The CDR3 has 14 residues. The CDR3 sequence: CASSLRDSQETQYF. CDR3 nucleotide sequence: TGTGCCAGCAGTTTAAGGGACAGCCAAGAGACCCAGTACTTC.

Note on this clonotype: A junction end diverges from the germline sequence, so it may reflect a read error. The gene calls are TRBV5-3 and TRBJ2-3; TRBD2 is a possible D gene (5 bases). TRBV5-3 is designated an ORF whose function remains uncertain. This CDR3 is 17 amino acids long. The CDR3 reads CASSLGVYGSNTDTQYF. The CDR3 nucleotides read TGCGCCAGCAGCTTGGGAGTTTACGGCTCAAACACAGATACGCAGTATTTT.

The chain is built from TRBV7-2 and TRBJ2-3; 7 positions match TRBD1. This CDR3 is 16 amino acids long. After removal of 4 bases from V and 1 base from J, the junction contained 8 bases not matched to a gene. The V gene's germline CDR1 is SGHTA and CDR2 FQGNSA. The CDR3 is CASSWTFGTGTDTQYF. The CDR3 DNA reads TGTGCCAGCAGCTGGACATTCGGGACAGGCACAGATACGCAGTATTTT.

The V call is TRBV27, the J call TRBJ2-7, with TRBD2 matching over 9 bases. The CDR3 sequence is 15 residues long. Per the germline V gene, CDR1 is MNHEY and CDR2 is SMNVEV (reference sequence). Germline trimming cut 4 bases from V and 6 bases from J; bases unmatched to any gene: 10. This CDR3 is CASSWLAGPLTEQYF. The CDR3 nucleotides read TGTGCCAGCAGTTGGCTAGCGGGGCCCCTAACCGAGCAGTACTTC.

Sample share makes this clonotype medium-sized (0.01 to 0.1%). This chain uses TRBV19 with TRBJ2-2, with TRBD1 matching over 7 bases. The CDR3 extends over 15 amino acids. CDR1 is LNHDA, CDR2 SQIVND, per germline (reference sequence). V was pared by 3 bases and J by 3 bases, with 4 bases of the junction left unmatched. CDR3 nucleotides: TGTGCCAGTAGTATGGAAGGACAGGACACCGGGGAGCTGTTTTTT. Encoded protein: CASSMEGQDTGELFF.

This clonotype showed up just a few times. The gene calls are TRBV6-1 and TRBJ1-5, with D possibly matching TRBD1 (5 bases). Trimming cost V 6 bases and J 6 bases, with 15 bases left between them. The germline CDR1 and CDR2 sequences are MNHNS and SASEGT. This CDR3 contains 14 residues. Written as DNA, the CDR3 is TGTGCCAGCAGGTCAGGGACCGACAGTCAGCCCCAGCATTTT. Its protein is CASRSGTDSQPQHF.

The chain combines TRBV7-2 with TRBJ1-5, with D uncertain. The CDR3 is 15 amino acids. The V and J ends lost 2 bases and 0 bases respectively, with 8 bases between them. Germline CDR1 SGHTA, CDR2 FQGNSA. The CDR3 reads CASSLFVSSNQPQHF. CDR3 DNA sequence: TGTGCCAGCAGCTTATTCGTCTCTAGCAATCAGCCCCAGCATTTT.

The chain combines TRBV6-6 with TRBJ2-2, with 9 bases matching TRBD1. The germline V gene has CDR1 MNHNY and CDR2 SVGAGI (reference sequence). The V gene end was trimmed by 8 bases and the J gene end by 2 bases; junction bases not matched to a gene: 6. The CDR3 totals 15 residues. The CDR3 region is CASGWTGANTGELFF. CDR3 sequence (DNA): TGTGCCAGCGGATGGACAGGGGCCAACACCGGGGAGCTGTTTTTT.

This clonotype was counted only a few times. The chain joins TRBV11-1 to TRBJ2-7, with 7 bases fitting TRBD2. Looked up from germline, CDR1 is SGHAT and CDR2 is FQDESV (reference sequence). The CDR3 is 14 amino acids. V lost 5 bases, J lost 6 bases, and 10 bases stayed unmatched. In DNA form, the CDR3 reads TGTGCCAGCAGCCCTGGGACTACGGCTATCGAGCAGTACTTC. It translates to CASSPGTTAIEQYF.

V is TRBV6-2 or TRBV6-3 and J is TRBJ1-1; D remains ambiguous. Germline CDR1 MNHEY, CDR2 SVGEGT. This CDR3 is 10 amino acids long. The V end lost 5 bases, the J end lost 7 bases, and 5 bases lay between the germline ends. The CDR3: CASSPLEAFF. As DNA, the CDR3 is TGTGCCAGCAGTCCTCTTGAAGCTTTCTTT.

Written as DNA, the CDR3 is TGTGCCAGCAGTTTGGTGGAGACAGGGAGGAACGAGCAGTACTTC. It translates to CASSLVETGRNEQYF. This rearrangement joins TRBV12-3 or TRBV12-4 to TRBJ2-7, with D tentatively TRBD1 (7 bases). Trimming pared 3 bases from V and 5 bases from J, leaving 17 bases between. The length of the CDR3 is 15 residues.

The chain combines TRBV10-3 with TRBJ2-3, with TRBD2 identical over 11 bases. The germline V gene has CDR1 ENHRY and CDR2 SYGVKD. With 7 bases clipped from V and 0 bases from J, the junction kept 6 bases outside the gene matches. The CDR3 consists of 16 residues. CDR3 residues: CAITERTSGSTDTQYF. In DNA, the CDR3 is TGTGCCATCACCGAAAGGACTAGCGGGAGCACAGATACGCAGTATTTT.

This clonotype was seen a handful of times. The J gene is TRBJ2-2, the V gene TRBV6-5; D is uncertain. The V and J ends lost 0 bases and 3 bases respectively, with 5 bases between them. CDR1 and CDR2 from the germline V gene are MNHEY and SVGAGI. This CDR3 spans 14 amino acids. CDR3 residues: CASSYSTYTGELFF. CDR3 nucleotide sequence: TGTGCCAGCAGTTACTCTACCTACACCGGGGAGCTGTTTTTT.

This sequence joins TRBV30 and TRBJ1-1; no definite D call. V lost 1 base and J lost 4, with 16 bases in between. Germline lookup yields CDR1 GTSNPN and CDR2 SVGIG (reference sequence). The CDR3 totals 15 residues. The DNA of the CDR3 is TGTGCCTGGAGTGGGGAACAGAGATGGGGCACTGAAGCTTTCTTT. Protein product: CAWSGEQRWGTEAFF.

The J gene is TRBJ1-2, the V gene TRBV11-2; no clear D gene. The germline CDR1 and CDR2 sequences are SGHAT and FQNNGV. Trimming took off 7 bases at V and 5 bases at J, with 14 bases between the two ends. This CDR3 comprises 13 residues. This CDR3 is CASTSGHGYGYTF. The CDR3 DNA reads TGTGCCAGCACCTCCGGGCATGGATATGGCTACACCTTC.

CDR3 DNA sequence: TGTGCCAGCAGTCCCGCAGAATACAATGAGCAGTTCTTC. Its translation is CASSPAEYNEQFF. The chain couples TRBV6-1 to TRBJ2-1; D gene uncertain. CDR1 and CDR2 (germline): MNHNS, SASEGT. Trimming removed 5 bases from V and 4 bases from J, with 9 bases in between. CDR3 length: 13 residues.